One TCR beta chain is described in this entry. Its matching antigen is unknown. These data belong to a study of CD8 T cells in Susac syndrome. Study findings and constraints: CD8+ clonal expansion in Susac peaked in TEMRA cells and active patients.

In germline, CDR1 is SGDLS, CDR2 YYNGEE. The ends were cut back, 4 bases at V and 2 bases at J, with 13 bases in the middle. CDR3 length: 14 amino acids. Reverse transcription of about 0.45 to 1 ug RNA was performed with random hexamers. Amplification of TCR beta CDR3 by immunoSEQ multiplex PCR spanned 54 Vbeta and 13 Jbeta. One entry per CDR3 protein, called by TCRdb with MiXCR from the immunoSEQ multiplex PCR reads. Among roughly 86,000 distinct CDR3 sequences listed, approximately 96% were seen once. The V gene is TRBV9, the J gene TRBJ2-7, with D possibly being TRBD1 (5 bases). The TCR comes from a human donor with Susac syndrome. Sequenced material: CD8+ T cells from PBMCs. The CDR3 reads CASSLGIQAYEQYF. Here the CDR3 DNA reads TGTGCCAGCAGCTTGGGAATACAGGCCTACGAGCAGTACTTC.